Sequencing of this TCR beta chain was carried out in a study of blood T cell repertoires in COVID-19. Study information: Acute-phase and convalescent COVID-19 samples originated in the United States, Italy and Spain. PBMCs, B-cell-depleted T cells, or T cells were the source of the cDNA or gDNA that made up the material.

In regard to this clone: Distinct nucleotide sequences in the sample also encode this CDR3.

In the original processing: Amplification from reference gene primers served as the basis for estimated nucleated cell counts. Sequenced by immunoSEQ multiplex PCR; TCRdb stores in-frame clones only, minus some. V and J calls plus clone size are reproduced from that table; the DNA served to infer D and trimming. The sample records over 300,000 clones, about 90% being singletons. The germline CDR1 and CDR2 sequences are SGHTA and FQGNSA. The ends lost 0 bases at V and 2 bases at J; junction bases unmatched: 2. The CDR3 totals 15 residues. This chain joins TRBV7-2 and TRBJ1-1; 8 nucleotides agree with TRBD1. The material sequenced was peripheral blood. The origin of this receptor is a man aged 18 to 30 with active or convalescent COVID-19. DNA for the CDR3: TGTGCCAGCAGCTTAGCCGGGACAGGTAACACTGAAGCTTTCTTT. This encodes CASSLAGTGNTEAFF. Combining the CDR3 with reference TRBV7-2 and TRBJ1-1 gives the whole variable domain GAGVSQSPSNKVTEKGKDVELRCDPISGHTALYWYRQSLGQGLEFLIYFQGNSAPDKSGLPSDRFSAERTGGSVSTLTIQRTQQEDSAVYLCASSLAGTGNTEAFFGQGTRLTVV.